The source of this T cell receptor beta chain is a study of CD8+CD57+ T cells in acquired aplastic anemia. Across the study: Isolated CD4+ and CD8+ cells, once sorted, yielded DNA averaging approximately 3 ug.

Profiles of TCR beta VDJ and CDR3 were generated from a genomic DNA template. TCRdb redid the calling of the reads with MiXCR, one entry per CDR3 protein. The repertoire holds approximately 250,000 distinct CDR3 sequences, with roughly 80% as singletons. Selection for sequencing was limited to patients who had shown CD8+CD57+ cell expansion by flow cytometry. Of note for this clonotype: Its antigen is unknown.

This CDR3 spans 16 amino acids. CDR1 and CDR2 from the germline V gene are SGHNT and YENEEA. V lost 3 bases to trimming and J lost 1 base, with 14 bases between them. The study's findings and limits: The number of CD8+ CDR3 sequences shared by patients and controls was under 35.

The clonotype was recovered from a human donor with aplastic anemia. The genes are TRBV11-3 and TRBJ2-3; the D gene is possibly TRBD1 (6 bases). Sequencing was performed on sorted CD4+, CD8+, or CD8+CD57+ T cells (not recorded which) from PBMCs. DNA of the CDR3: TGTGCCAGCAGCTTGGATCTAGCAGGGGGCACAGATACGCAGTATTTT. Its protein product is CASSLDLAGGTDTQYF. Full variable domain (remainder filled in from reference TRBV11-3 and TRBJ2-3): EAGVVQSPRYKIIEKKQPVAFWCNPISGHNTLYWYLQNLGQGPELLIRYENEEAVDDSQLPKDRFSAERLKGVDSTLKIQPAELGDSAVYLCASSLDLAGGTDTQYFGPGTRLTVL.